The rows below give T cell receptor beta chains drawn from one sample of a study of blood T cell repertoires in COVID-19. Generated by immunoSEQ multiplex PCR, the TCRdb table keeps only in-frame clones and is missing some. The sample shows fewer than 300,000 clones, around 85% of them seen only once. Sequenced: peripheral blood. The receptors come from a man aged 45 to 65 with active or convalescent COVID-19. CDR3s include the opening cysteine and the closing phenylalanine or tryptophan. A D gene is named only where the DNA matches it firmly. Clone sizes are given selectively: once, few, many, or a class where the clone is expanded.

TRBV2	TRBJ2-3	TRBD2	.	TGTGCCAGCAGTGAAGGTCCTAGCGGGATGGTTCGAACGCAGTATTTT	CASSEGPSGMVRTQYF
TRBV30	TRBJ1-5	.	.	TGTGCCTGGGAGAACGTTGGGGGGAATCAGCCCCAGCATTTT	CAWENVGGNQPQHF
TRBV19	TRBJ2-1	TRBD2	.	TGTGCCAGTAGCATACTAGCGGAGCGACTCTACAATGAGCAGTTCTTC	CASSILAERLYNEQFF
TRBV7-9	TRBJ1-6	TRBD1	.	TGTGCCAGCAGGCCGCGGGACAGGGAAGAAGGTTCACCCCTCCACTTT	CASRPRDREEGSPLHF
TRBV6-2/TRBV6-3	TRBJ2-2	.	.	TGTGCCAGCAGTTATCGAAGGAGTCGGGAGCTGTTTTTT	CASSYRRSRELFF
TRBV10-2	TRBJ2-2	TRBD1	.	TGCGCCAGCAGTTATTCGGGACAGGGGATCACCGGGGAGCTGTTTTTT	CASSYSGQGITGELFF
TRBV29-1	TRBJ1-3	TRBD1	few	TGCAGCGTTGAAGATCCCCTGAGGACAGGGGCGGACACCATATATTTT	CSVEDPLRTGADTIYF
TRBV19	TRBJ2-3	.	.	TGTGCCAGTAGTATTGGGCGGGAACCCACAGATACGCAGTATTTT	CASSIGREPTDTQYF
TRBV7-3	TRBJ2-2	.	.	TGTGCCAGCAGCTTAACGGAGCAGGGATCCGGGGAGCTGTTTTTT	CASSLTEQGSGELFF
TRBV19	TRBJ1-2	.	.	TGTGCCAGTAGTACGAGAGAGGACAGTAACTATGGCTACACCTTC	CASSTREDSNYGYTF
TRBV19	TRBJ1-4	TRBD1	.	TGTGCCAGTAGTAGGGGGACAGCGGATGAAAAACTGTTTTTT	CASSRGTADEKLFF
TRBV5-6	TRBJ2-7	TRBD1	.	TGTGCCAGCTCCCTAACGAGGGCCCCCAGGGGGGAGCAGTACTTC	CASSLTRAPRGEQYF
TRBV24-1	TRBJ2-5	.	few	TGTGCCACCAGGAGGAAGACCCAGTACTTC	CATRRKTQYF
TRBV11-2	TRBJ1-3	.	.	TGTGCCAGCAGTACAGGGTTGGGCGGAAACACCATATATTTT	CASSTGLGGNTIYF
TRBV7-6	TRBJ2-5	TRBD2	.	TGTGCCAGCAGTCCCGGGACTAGCGGGACTCAAGAGACCCAGTACTTC	CASSPGTSGTQETQYF
TRBV4-1	TRBJ2-1	.	once	TGCGCCAGCAGCCAATCCAGGGACTTTAACAATGAGCAGTTCTTC	CASSQSRDFNNEQFF
TRBV2	TRBJ2-3	TRBD2	.	TGTGCCAGCAGTGAAGCGGGACTACCCAGCACAGATACGCAGTATTTT	CASSEAGLPSTDTQYF
TRBV27	TRBJ1-1	.	.	TGTGCCAGCAGTCGGGGACAAATGAACACTGAAGCTTTCTTT	CASSRGQMNTEAFF
TRBV7-9	TRBJ1-4	.	.	TGTGCCAGCAGCGGGACATTTGCTAATGAAAAACTGTTTTTT	CASSGTFANEKLFF
TRBV2	TRBJ2-7	TRBD2	.	TGTGCCAGCAGTGAGGATAGCGGGAGAAAGCCCTACGAGCAGTACTTC	CASSEDSGRKPYEQYF
TRBV4-3	TRBJ2-1	TRBD2	.	TGCGCCAGCAGCCAAGTGGAGCTAGCGGGAGAGGGATACAATGAGCAGTTCTTC	CASSQVELAGEGYNEQFF
TRBV6-2/TRBV6-3	TRBJ1-5	TRBD1	.	TGTGCCAGCAGTTACATACAGGGGGCACCGTACAATCAGCCCCAGCATTTT	CASSYIQGAPYNQPQHF
TRBV5-6	TRBJ1-2	.	.	TGTGCCAGCAGCTTGGGACAGACGATGTGGAGCTACACCTTC	CASSLGQTMWSYTF
TRBV6-5	TRBJ1-6	.	.	TGTGCCAGCAGTTGGGGCCCTAATTCACCCCTCCACTTT	CASSWGPNSPLHF
TRBV5-1	TRBJ2-1	TRBD2	.	TGCGCCAGCAGCTTCGGTGCACTAGCGGGAGGATCCAATGAGCAGTTCTTC	CASSFGALAGGSNEQFF
TRBV25-1	TRBJ2-1	.	.	TGTGCCAGCAGTGAATTTGTGAGGAATGAGCAGTTCTTC	CASSEFVRNEQFF